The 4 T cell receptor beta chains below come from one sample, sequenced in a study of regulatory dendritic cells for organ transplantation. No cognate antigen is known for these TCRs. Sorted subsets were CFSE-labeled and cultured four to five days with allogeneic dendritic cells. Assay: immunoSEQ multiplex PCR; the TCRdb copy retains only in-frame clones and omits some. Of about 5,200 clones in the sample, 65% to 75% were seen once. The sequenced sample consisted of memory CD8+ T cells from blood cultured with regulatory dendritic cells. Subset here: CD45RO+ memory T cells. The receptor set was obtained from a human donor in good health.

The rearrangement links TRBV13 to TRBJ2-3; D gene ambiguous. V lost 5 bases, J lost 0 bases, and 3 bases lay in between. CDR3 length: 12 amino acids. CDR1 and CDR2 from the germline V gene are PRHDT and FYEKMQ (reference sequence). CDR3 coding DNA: TGTGCCAGCAGCCCTAGCACAGATACGCAGTATTTT. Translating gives CASSPSTDTQYF.

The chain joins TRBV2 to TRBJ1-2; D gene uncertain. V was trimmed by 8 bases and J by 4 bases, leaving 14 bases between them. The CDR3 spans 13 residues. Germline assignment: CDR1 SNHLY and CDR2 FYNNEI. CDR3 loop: CASPGGSPYGYTF. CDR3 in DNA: TGTGCCAGCCCAGGCGGGAGTCCCTATGGCTACACCTTC.

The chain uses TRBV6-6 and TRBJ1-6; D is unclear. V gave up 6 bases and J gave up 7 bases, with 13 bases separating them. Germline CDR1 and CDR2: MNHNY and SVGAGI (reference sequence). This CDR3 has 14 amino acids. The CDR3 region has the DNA TGTGCCAGCAGCACCGAGTACCCAAATTCACCCCTCCACTTT. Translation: CASSTEYPNSPLHF.

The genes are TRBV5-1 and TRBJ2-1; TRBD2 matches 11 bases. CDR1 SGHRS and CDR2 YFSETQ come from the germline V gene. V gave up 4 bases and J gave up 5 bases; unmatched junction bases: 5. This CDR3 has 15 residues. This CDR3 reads CASSPLAGAHNEQFF. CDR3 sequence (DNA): TGCGCCAGCAGCCCACTAGCGGGGGCACACAATGAGCAGTTCTTC. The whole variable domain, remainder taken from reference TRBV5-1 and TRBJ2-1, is KAGVTQTPRYLIKTRGQQVTLSCSPISGHRSVSWYQQTPGQGLQFLFEYFSETQRNKGNFPGRFSGRQFSNSRSEMNVSTLELGDSALYLCASSPLAGAHNEQFFGPGTRLTVL.